This passage covers 19 T cell receptor beta chains from one sample sequenced in a study of spatial heterogeneity in lung cancer. Whole-study findings and limits: The number of expanded tumor alpha and beta chains correlated with mutation number.

These receptors have no known antigen. The time point: sample taken at primary tumor resection. MiXCR, applied by TCRdb to the 5' RACE reads, yields one record per CDR3 protein. The sample has around 4,000 distinct CDR3 sequences; approximately 11% are singletons. The source material was lung tumor tissue, sampled at surgery. These receptors were taken from a male donor with early-stage non-small cell lung cancer.

This clonotype has a handful of counts. The chain has TRBV5-1 and TRBJ1-4; the match to TRBD1 covers 7 bases. The length of the CDR3 is 16 residues. V was clipped by 4 bases and J by 3 bases; unmatched bases: 9. CDR1 and CDR2 (germline): SGHRS, YFSETQ. CDR3 region: CASSLGTAGSNEKLFF. CDR3 DNA sequence: TGCGCCAGCAGCCTGGGGACAGCGGGGTCTAATGAAAAACTGTTTTTT.

By share, this clonotype ranks as medium-sized. V usage is TRBV6-2 or TRBV6-3 and J usage is TRBJ1-5; D is undetermined. Germline values: CDR1 MNHEY, CDR2 SVGEGT. V was cut by 7 bases and J by 4 bases, with 11 bases left in between. This CDR3 comprises 13 residues. CDR3 loop: CASNYVKNQPQHF. The CDR3 nucleotides are TGTGCCAGCAACTACGTTAAAAATCAGCCCCAGCATTTT.

The chain has TRBV7-9 and TRBJ1-1; no definite D call. CDR1 is SEHNR, CDR2 FQNEAQ, per germline (reference sequence). Trimming pared 2 bases from V and 10 bases from J, leaving 14 bases between. The CDR3 spans 13 residues. CDR3 sequence: CASSLNTVVRAFF. In nucleotides, the CDR3 is TGTGCCAGCAGCTTAAATACAGTCGTTCGAGCTTTCTTT.

This clonotype is medium-sized in the sample. The rearrangement links TRBV20-1 to TRBJ2-3; D remains unclear. The CDR3 consists of 12 residues. Germline-derived CDR1 and CDR2 are DFQATT and SNEGSKA (reference sequence). Trimming took off 8 bases at V and 2 bases at J, with 11 bases between the two ends. CDR3 in amino acids: CSPYADTDTQYF. For the CDR3, the DNA is TGCAGTCCGTATGCCGACACAGATACGCAGTATTTT.

The chain links TRBV28 to TRBJ1-1; D is unclear. The V gene lost 6 bases and the J gene lost 5 bases, with 13 bases spanning the gap. Germline CDR1 and CDR2: MDHEN and SYDVKM. This CDR3 has 13 amino acids. The CDR3 nucleotides are TGTGCCAGCAGAATAACCCCTGGGACTGAAGCTTTCTTT. Protein sequence: CASRITPGTEAFF.

This sequence joins TRBV29-1 and TRBJ1-1; maybe TRBD1 (5 bases). From germline, CDR1 is SQVTM and CDR2 ANQGSEA. V was pared by 1 base and J by 1 base, with 7 bases between. The CDR3 extends over 13 amino acids. The CDR3 DNA reads TGCAGCGTTGAAGGTCAGGGGAACACTGAAGCTTTCTTT. Residues: CSVEGQGNTEAFF.

This clonotype turned up a few times. The chain couples TRBV5-1 to TRBJ2-5; TRBD1 matches 8 bases. V shed 7 bases and J 1 base; nucleotides not matched to a gene: 9. CDR3 length equals 15 residues. Germline lookup yields CDR1 SGHRS and CDR2 YFSETQ. This CDR3 reads CASHPGQVTQETQYF. The CDR3 region has the DNA TGCGCCAGCCATCCGGGACAGGTTACCCAAGAGACCCAGTACTTC.

This clonotype came up a few times. Written as DNA, the CDR3 is TGCGCCAGCAGCTTGAACTCAGGGTTAGGAGAGACCCAGTACTTC. As protein: CASSLNSGLGETQYF. The chain combines TRBV5-1 with TRBJ2-5, with D possibly matching TRBD1 (5 bases). There are 15 residues in the CDR3. V was shortened by 1 base and J by 4 bases, with 14 bases between the two germline ends. Germline lookup yields CDR1 SGHRS and CDR2 YFSETQ.

This clonotype is medium-sized. The chain carries TRBV7-8 and TRBJ2-6; D is undetermined. CDR1 is SGHVS, CDR2 FQNEAQ, per germline. V was pared by 8 bases and J by 0 bases, with 5 bases between. This CDR3 contains 13 residues. The DNA of the CDR3 is TGTGCCAGCCGGGTCTCTGGGGCCAACGTCCTGACTTTC. This codes for CASRVSGANVLTF.

The chain carries TRBV6-6 and TRBJ2-7, with D tentatively TRBD1 or TRBD2 (5 bases each). CDR3 length: 17 residues. V lost 2 bases and J 4 bases, leaving 21 bases between the germline ends. Germline values: CDR1 MNHNY, CDR2 SVGAGI (reference sequence). The chain's CDR3 is CASSYRLGYGTTYEQYF. The CDR3 DNA follows: TGTGCCAGCAGTTACCGGTTAGGTTATGGGACGACTTACGAGCAGTACTTC.

This clonotype is medium-sized (0.01 to 0.1%). V and J are TRBV24-1 and TRBJ2-5; TRBD2 matches at 7 bases. V shed 0 bases and J 5 bases; nucleotides not matched to a gene: 5. CDR3 size: 15 residues. Germline CDR1 is KGHDR and CDR2 is SFDVKD. CDR3 residues: CATSDLSGVEETQYF. The CDR3, as DNA: TGTGCCACCAGTGATTTGAGCGGGGTGGAGGAGACCCAGTACTTC.

The chain couples TRBV20-1 to TRBJ2-1; 7 bases are a match to TRBD1. Germline lookup yields CDR1 DFQATT and CDR2 SNEGSKA (reference sequence). The V segment lost 6 bases and the J segment 7 bases; nucleotides outside the gene matches: 6. CDR3 length: 12 residues. The CDR3 is CSAGTDRNEQFF. DNA for the CDR3: TGCAGTGCAGGCACGGACAGGAATGAGCAGTTCTTC.

V gene TRBV20-1 combines with J gene TRBJ1-2; D is perhaps TRBD1 (6 bases). The CDR3 is made up of 14 amino acids. Germline loops: CDR1 DFQATT, CDR2 SNEGSKA (reference sequence). Trimming took 3 bases from V and 4 from J, leaving 15 bases between them. The CDR3 spells CSARGEQGFYGYTF. In DNA form, the CDR3 reads TGCAGTGCTAGGGGGGAACAGGGCTTCTATGGCTACACCTTC.

This clonotype turned up a few times. DNA of the CDR3: TGTGCCAGCAGTTTGGGGAGTCAGCCCCAGCATTTT. The encoded protein is CASSLGSQPQHF. This chain uses TRBV12-3 or TRBV12-4 with TRBJ1-5; no clear D gene. With 3 bases removed from V and 6 bases from J, the gap between germline ends came to 6 bases. This CDR3 is 12 amino acids long.

This clonotype is categorized as medium-sized. The CDR3 sequence is CASSDDRGPNSPLHF. DNA of the CDR3: TGTGCCAGCAGCGATGACAGGGGTCCTAATTCACCCCTCCACTTT. V is TRBV25-1 and J is TRBJ1-6; 8 positions agree with TRBD1. This CDR3 is 15 amino acids long. CDR1 is MGHDK and CDR2 is SYGVNS in the germline V gene. The J segment lost 6 bases and the V segment lost 6 bases, leaving 7 bases of the junction unmatched.

This clonotype showed up just a few times. V and J are TRBV20-1 and TRBJ2-6; D is undetermined. The CDR3 sequence is 13 residues long. Trimming pared 6 bases from V and 0 bases from J, leaving 6 bases between. In germline, CDR1 is DFQATT, CDR2 SNEGSKA (reference sequence). The DNA of the CDR3 is TGCAGTGCCGTAAACTCTGGGGCCAACGTCCTGACTTTC. Translation: CSAVNSGANVLTF.

The chain couples TRBV29-1 to TRBJ2-3; D call uncertain. The CDR3 is 13 amino acids. Germline CDR1 is SQVTM and CDR2 is ANQGSEA. V lost 5 bases and J lost 0, with 9 bases in between. DNA of the CDR3: TGCAGCGTTAATACGGCTAGCACAGATACGCAGTATTTT. It codes for CSVNTASTDTQYF.

V usage is TRBV18 and J usage is TRBJ1-6; D is unresolved. Germline V gives CDR1 KGHSH, CDR2 LQKENI. The CDR3 extends over 13 amino acids. V lost 3 bases and J 6 bases, leaving 6 bases between the germline ends. CDR3 sequence: CASSPGSNSPLHF. The CDR3 bases are TGTGCCAGCTCACCGGGGAGTAATTCACCCCTCCACTTT.

In its sample, this clonotype was seen a few times. The chain uses TRBV28 and TRBJ1-2; D call uncertain. Looked up from germline, CDR1 is MDHEN and CDR2 is SYDVKM. V was cut by 2 bases and J by 4 bases, with 2 bases left in between. The CDR3 loop spans 11 amino acids. CDR3 coding DNA: TGTGCCAGCAGTTTAAGCTATGGCTACACCTTC. Translated, it gives CASSLSYGYTF.